The 10 T cell receptor beta chains below all came from one sample that was sequenced in a study of blood T cell repertoires in COVID-19. The protocol was immunoSEQ multiplex PCR, while the TCRdb copy is restricted to in-frame clones and leaves out a portion. Here the sample spans hundreds of thousands of clones, about 88% being singletons. The sample comprised PBMCs or T cells enriched from blood (not recorded which). Receptors originate from a woman between 40 and 55 years old who had recovered from COVID-19.

The genes are TRBV21-1 and TRBJ2-2; whether TRBD2, the table's D call, matches the DNA was not checked. TRBV21-1 represents a pseudogene. This CDR3 spans 15 amino acids. CDR3 sequence reads: CASSSGLKNTGELFF. In nucleotides, the CDR3 is TGTGCCAGCAGCAGTGGACTAAAGAACACCGGGGAGCTGTTTTTT.

The sample holds one count of this clone. This chain connects TRBV11-3 to TRBJ2-2; 10 nucleotides match TRBD2. V was pared by 0 bases and J by 8 bases, with 15 bases of the junction left unmatched. This CDR3 spans 19 amino acids. Germline CDR1 reads SGHNT; CDR2 reads YENEEA. CDR3 residues: CASSLDLLLAGEGTGELFF. The CDR3 DNA reads as TGTGCCAGCAGCTTAGATCTCTTGCTAGCGGGAGAGGGGACTGGGGAGCTGTTTTTT.

V gene TRBV9 combines with J gene TRBJ2-1, with TRBD2 matching 8 bases. The length of the CDR3 is 15 residues. CDR1 is SGDLS, CDR2 YYNGEE, per germline. The ends lost 3 bases at V and 6 bases at J; junction bases unmatched: 8. The CDR3 here is CASSATSGLGNEQFF. The CDR3 nucleotides read TGTGCCAGCAGCGCAACTAGCGGACTAGGCAATGAGCAGTTCTTC.

The rearrangement joins TRBV7-9 to TRBJ2-1, with 7 nucleotides matching TRBD1. Germline CDR1 SEHNR, CDR2 FQNEAQ (reference sequence). Trimming cost V 5 bases and J 8 bases; bases outside gene matches: 9. The CDR3 is 14 amino acids. The CDR3 is CASSLGTVWDEQFF. The CDR3 bases are TGTGCCAGCAGCCTCGGGACAGTTTGGGATGAGCAGTTCTTC.

The genes are TRBV7-2 and TRBJ1-3, with a tentative D call TRBD1 (6 bases). CDR3 size: 15 residues. Germline values: CDR1 SGHTA, CDR2 FQGNSA. The V gene lost 5 bases and the J gene lost 4 bases, with 15 bases spanning the gap. The chain's CDR3 is CASSLVQGWGNTIYF. In DNA, the CDR3 is TGTGCCAGCAGCCTAGTGCAGGGGTGGGGAAACACCATATATTTT.

In its sample, this clone was seen a few times. The chain employs TRBV7-2 and TRBJ1-1, with D unresolved. The germline CDR1 and CDR2 sequences are SGHTA and FQGNSA. The V and J ends lost 1 base and 0 bases respectively, with 3 bases between them. CDR3 size: 13 residues. CDR3 protein: CASSLVVNTEAFF. CDR3 sequence (DNA): TGTGCCAGCAGCTTAGTCGTGAACACTGAAGCTTTCTTT.

CDR3 DNA sequence: TGTGCCAGCAGTCGTCTGGAGACAGAGTACGAGCAGTACTTC. Encoded protein: CASSRLETEYEQYF. J is TRBJ2-7 and V is TRBV7-9; tentative D call: TRBD1 (5 bases). The length of the CDR3 is 14 residues. The ends were cut back, 6 bases at V and 4 bases at J, with 16 bases in the middle. CDR1 is SEHNR, CDR2 FQNEAQ, per germline (reference sequence).

A few counts support this clone. V is TRBV4-1 and J is TRBJ1-2, with a possible D match to TRBD1 (5 bases). The CDR3 extends over 14 amino acids. V lost 4 bases and J 7 bases, leaving 16 bases between the germline ends. Per germline, CDR1 MGHRA and CDR2 YSYEKL. The CDR3 sequence is CASSLTGTHLGYTF. The CDR3 coding sequence is TGCGCCAGCAGCCTGACCGGGACTCATCTTGGCTACACCTTC.

The V and J genes are TRBV12-3 or TRBV12-4 and TRBJ2-1; the D is unclear. The CDR3 has 13 amino acids. Trimming stripped 3 bases from V and 4 bases from J, with 7 bases between. CDR3 sequence: CASSFLGYNEQFF. CDR3 in DNA: TGTGCCAGCAGTTTCCTAGGTTACAATGAGCAGTTCTTC.

The CDR3 DNA reads TGTGCCAGCAGCTTAATACAGGACTATGGCTACACCTTC. Amino acids: CASSLIQDYGYTF. The V call is TRBV7-2, the J call TRBJ1-2; weak D call: TRBD1 (5 bases). Germline V gives CDR1 SGHTA, CDR2 FQGNSA. This CDR3 region has 13 residues. Trimming took 2 bases from V and 3 from J, leaving 7 bases between them.